The clone carrying this T cell receptor (beta chain) is medium-sized in the sample. The record originates from a study of low-dose radiotherapy and immunotherapy resistance in tumors. Study-wide background: Doses of 0.5 Gy per fraction every 2 weeks, totaling 6.5 Gy, went to Cohort 1.

Germline loops: CDR1 SGHRS, CDR2 YFSETQ. The length of the CDR3 is 16 residues. J lost 6 bases, V lost 1 base, and 8 bases had no gene match. With TRAV- and TRBV-specific primers, first-strand cDNA was made, covering the alpha and beta chains. The authors amplified TCRs for about 18 PCR cycles with a constant-region primer and a V-primer adapter. TCRdb independently ran MiXCR on the reads; one entry per CDR3 protein. The table lists 54,000 or so distinct CDR3 sequences, almost 25% of them singletons, with roughly 6% in the top ten. Time point described: before trial treatment. Patients eligible had advanced solid tumors without tumor-infiltrating lymphocytes.

The receptor's source is a male donor with prostate cancer. J is TRBJ2-2 and V is TRBV5-1, with 8 nucleotides matching TRBD2. Here the sequenced sample was PBMCs, taken before treatment. The CDR3, as DNA: TGCGCCAGCAGCTTGTCTGAGACTAGCGTGGCCGGGGAGCTGTTTTTT. Protein product: CASSLSETSVAGELFF.